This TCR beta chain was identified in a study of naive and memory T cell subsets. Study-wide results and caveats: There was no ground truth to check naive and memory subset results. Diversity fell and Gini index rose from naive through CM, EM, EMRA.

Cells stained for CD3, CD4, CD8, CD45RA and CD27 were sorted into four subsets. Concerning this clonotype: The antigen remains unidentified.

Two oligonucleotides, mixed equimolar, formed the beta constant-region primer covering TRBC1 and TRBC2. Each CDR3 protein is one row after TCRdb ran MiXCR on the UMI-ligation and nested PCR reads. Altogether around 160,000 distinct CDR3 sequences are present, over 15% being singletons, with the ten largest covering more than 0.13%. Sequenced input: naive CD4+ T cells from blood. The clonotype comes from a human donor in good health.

The CDR3 nucleotides are TGTGCCAGCAGCTTAAGGACTGAATCCTACGAGCAGTACTTC. Translating gives CASSLRTESYEQYF. This sequence joins TRBV7-6 and TRBJ2-7; TRBD2 might be the D (5 bases). The CDR3 covers 14 residues. Germline-derived CDR1 and CDR2 are SGHVS and FNYEAQ. The V and J ends lost 2 bases and 1 base respectively, with 9 bases between them.